This T cell receptor beta chain was found in a study of shared clonotypes between healthy human individuals. Looking at the study overall: Used for every donor were three CD4 naive, three CD4 memory, two CD8 naive and one CD8 memory plate.

This clone was seen a few times. TCRdb's table, derived via immunoSEQ multiplex PCR, lists solely in-frame clones and lacks some. The sample has about 690,000 clones; about 92% are singletons. Trimming removed 1 base at V and 5 bases at J, with 8 bases between. Germline CDR1 reads MNHEY; CDR2 reads SVGAGI. The CDR3 is made up of 13 amino acids. V usage is TRBV6-5 and J usage is TRBJ1-2, with unresolved D. The sample comprised memory CD8+ T cells from PBMCs. Subset meaning: CD45RO+ cells pooled with CCR7-negative TemRA cells. The sequence was obtained from a man between 18 and 35 years old in good health. Some clones in this sample may be carry-over from other donors' samples. CDR3 DNA sequence: TGTGCCAGCAGTTACTTCCCAGCTTATGGCTACACCTTC. This codes for CASSYFPAYGYTF.